The source of this T cell receptor beta chain is a study of blood T cell repertoires in COVID-19. In the study's own analysis: By means of reference gene primer amplification, nucleated cell counts were estimated. Generated by immunoSEQ multiplex PCR, the TCRdb table keeps only in-frame clones and is missing some. The DNA gave D and trimming, while V, J and clone size come from that table. The sample lists some 280,000 clones; 80% to 90% were seen once. The length of the CDR3 is 14 residues. With 2 bases removed from V and 3 bases from J, the gap between germline ends came to 10 bases. Germline CDR1 is LNHDA and CDR2 is SQIVND (reference sequence).

The specimen sequenced was peripheral blood. The V and J genes are TRBV19 and TRBJ1-1; D unresolved. The sequence derives from a woman younger than 45 with active or convalescent COVID-19. CDR3 in amino acids: CASSIPRRDTEAFF. DNA for the CDR3: TGTGCCAGTAGTATACCCCGGCGGGACACTGAAGCTTTCTTT. The entire variable domain, with the rest obtained from reference TRBV19 and TRBJ1-1, is as follows: DGGITQSPKYLFRKEGQNVTLSCEQNLNHDAMYWYRQDPGQGLRLIYYSQIVNDFQKGDIAEGYSVSREKKESFPLTVTSAQKNPTAFYLCASSIPRRDTEAFFGQGTRLTVV.